This TCR beta chain came from a study (dated by TCRdb to between 2014 and 2016). About the study as a whole: The study tested whether tumor-infiltrating Tregs in breast cancer are recruited from blood Tregs or converted in situ from other CD4+ T cell subsets.

Full-length TCR variable regions were amplified by 5' RACE PCR with constant-region reverse primers, followed by semi-nested PCR with Nested Universal Primer A. The ReliaPrep RNA Cell Miniprep System was used to extract total RNA, which was then reverse transcribed into 5'RACE-ready cDNA with the SMARTer RACE 5'/3' Kit. Multiplex adaptors were used to barcode the full-length TCR alpha and beta libraries, which were then sequenced on an Illumina MiSeq. Per the authors' processing: For each of nine subset-tissue groups, sequencing data from the five patients were pooled, and the groups were then compared using unsupervised clustering of TCR gene usage. Repertoire similarity was calculated with the Morisita-Horn index, weighting shared sequences by their contribution to each repertoire. In-frame beta chains were kept once TCRdb had trimmed the public reads at Q25 with fastp and called clones with MiXCR. Records with the same CDR3 protein are collapsed into one entry carrying the most frequent genes and DNA. The V and J calls shown here were made by TCRdb, not taken from the authors' results. The sample contains tens of thousands of distinct CDR3 sequences, around 26% of them found a single time. The biggest ten clones account for 3% to 3.5% of the sample.

Results and caveats for the whole study, not just this receptor: Validation in the larger cohort was restricted to a single TCR beta V-J rearrangement rather than whole repertoires. In terms of TCR gene usage, tumor memory CD4+ T cells clustered together with blood and lymph node memory CD4+ cells, as well as with lymph node naive CD4+ cells. The greatest overlap of tumor-infiltrating Treg TCR alpha and beta sequences was observed with tumor naive CD4+ T cells, followed by blood naive CD4+ T cells.

Comments on this clonotype: Its antigen specificity is not known. A read error may account for a junction end that differs from germline.

The memory CD4+ T cell population was isolated based on a CD4+CD45RO+CD25- phenotype. Tregs, naive and memory CD4+ T cells from tumor, blood and ipsilateral draining lymph nodes of five breast cancer patients underwent full-length TCR alpha and beta sequencing. Tumor tissue and lymph nodes from ipsilateral axillary dissection were perfused with PBS, minced and digested with collagenase I and hyaluronidase. A purity exceeding 90% was confirmed by FACS for the sorted cell populations. CDR1 and CDR2 are read off the germline V gene (reference sequence) as MNHEY and SMNVEV. The CDR3 numbers 14 residues from cysteine through phenylalanine. Only the CDR3 portion is preserved as DNA: 42 bases, with reading frame beginning at the first base.

The V and J genes are TRBV27 and TRBJ1-2, with the D gene call left open. This TCR came from a female donor with breast cancer. Sequencing input: tumor-infiltrating memory CD4+ T cells sorted from the breast tumor. What this sample's cell subset or site label stands for: memory CD4+ T cells, CD4+CD45RO+CD25-. The nucleotide sequence is given as TGTGCCAGCAAAGTTCGTAATGGAGCCTATGGCTACGCCTTC. The encoded protein is CASKVRNGAYGYAF.